This T cell receptor beta chain was recorded in a study of CD8+ T cells in alopecia areata. cDNA reverse transcribed from extracted RNA served as the sequencing template. The method was immunoSEQ multiplex PCR; TCRdb's version includes in-frame clones alone and lacks a portion of them. This sample carries 170,000 or so clones, 50% to 60% of them seen once, and the ten largest clones take about 15%. Alopecia areata patients provided lesional scalp punch biopsies and peripheral blood. CDR3 length: 15 residues. Deletions cut 3 bases from V and 0 bases from J, with 9 bases between. Germline loops: CDR1 KGHSH, CDR2 LQKENI.

This sequence joins TRBV18 and TRBJ1-3, with D possibly TRBD1 on 5 matching bases. The source is a human donor with alopecia areata. The material sequenced was CD4+ T cells sorted from blood, taken at week 0. CDR3 amino acids: CASSPGQASGNTIYF. As DNA, the CDR3 is TGTGCCAGCTCACCGGGGCAGGCCTCTGGAAACACCATATATTTT.